This is a list of T cell receptor beta chains from one sample in a study of T cell changes during pregnancy in multiple sclerosis. Method: immunoSEQ multiplex PCR; TCRdb's copy keeps in-frame clones and lacks some. Altogether approximately 94,000 clones are present, approximately 92% being singletons, with the ten largest covering around 1.8%. Source: peripheral blood, taken after pregnancy. Source of these receptors: a female donor with multiple sclerosis, enrolled in a pregnancy study. CDR3s include the opening cysteine and the closing phenylalanine or tryptophan. D genes are given only for firm matches. Clone size is shown for a subset of rows, as once, few, many or a class of expanded clone.

j_call,clone_size,d_call,v_call,cdr3_aa,cdr3_nt
TRBJ2-1,.,TRBD2,TRBV10-2,CASRGSGSPSNEQFF,TGCGCCAGCAGGGGTAGCGGGAGCCCGAGCAATGAGCAGTTCTTC
TRBJ2-1,.,TRBD1,TRBV5-4,CASSLTGEILRGQFF,TGTGCCAGCAGCTTGACAGGGGAGATACTTCGGGGGCAGTTCTTC
TRBJ2-7,.,TRBD2,TRBV6-5,CASTPSGSYEQYF,TGTGCCAGCACTCCTAGCGGATCCTACGAGCAGTACTTC
TRBJ2-1,.,TRBD2,TRBV4-1,CASSLRLAGVNEQFF,TGCGCCAGCAGCCTGCGACTAGCGGGAGTGAATGAGCAGTTCTTC
TRBJ1-4,.,.,TRBV10-3,CAISGGVNEKLFF,TGTGCCATCAGTGGAGGAGTGAATGAAAAACTGTTTTTT
TRBJ1-6,.,.,TRBV6-1,CASSGGLLGPIHSPLHF,TGTGCCAGCAGTGGGGGCCTACTGGGGCCTATTCATTCACCCCTCCACTTT
TRBJ1-6,.,TRBD1,TRBV7-9,CASSAWTGSISPLHF,TGTGCCAGCAGCGCCTGGACAGGGTCGATTTCACCCCTCCACTTT
TRBJ2-1,.,TRBD2,TRBV29-1,CSVEDFGLAGGNEQFF,TGCAGCGTTGAAGATTTTGGGCTAGCGGGGGGGAATGAGCAGTTCTTC
TRBJ2-7,.,TRBD1,TRBV14,CASSQEGTWTGRTYEQYF,TGTGCCAGCAGCCAAGAGGGCACCTGGACAGGGAGAACCTACGAGCAGTACTTC
TRBJ2-2,.,.,TRBV6-5,CASNRGGDSNLGMFF,TGTGCCAGCAACCGTGGCGGGGATTCCAACTTGGGGATGTTTTTT
TRBJ2-7,.,.,TRBV6-5,CASSSRYYEQYF,TGTGCCAGCAGTAGTAGATACTACGAGCAGTACTTC
TRBJ1-2,.,TRBD1,TRBV5-1,CASSTGTGLFGGYTF,TGCGCCAGCAGCACTGGGACAGGTTTGTTCGGTGGCTACACCTTC
TRBJ2-7,.,TRBD2,TRBV5-4,CASSPTSGGAYEQYF,TGTGCCAGCAGCCCGACTAGCGGGGGGGCCTACGAGCAGTACTTC
TRBJ1-1,.,.,TRBV7-2,CASSLIGQGYTEAFF,TGTGCCAGCAGCTTGATCGGGCAGGGGTATACTGAAGCTTTCTTT
TRBJ2-2,.,.,TRBV28,CASSPEATNTGELFF,TGTGCCAGCAGTCCGGAGGCCACGAACACCGGGGAGCTGTTTTTT
TRBJ2-1,.,.,TRBV12-5,CASGGSRGGSYNEQFF,TGTGCTAGTGGCGGGTCCAGAGGGGGCTCCTACAATGAGCAGTTCTTC
TRBJ2-7,.,.,TRBV11-3,CASSLDGAPYEQYF,TGTGCCAGCAGCTTAGATGGGGCCCCCTACGAGCAGTACTTC
TRBJ2-2,.,TRBD2,TRBV6-5,CASSSGRHTAGELFF,TGTGCCAGCAGTAGCGGGAGGCACACGGCCGGGGAGCTGTTTTTT
TRBJ1-2,.,.,TRBV7-8,CASSLRSGAYGYTF,TGTGCCAGCAGCTTAAGGTCAGGGGCCTATGGCTACACCTTC
TRBJ1-6,.,.,TRBV30,CAWSEGGRGYSPLHF,TGTGCCTGGAGTGAAGGGGGTCGTGGGTATTCACCCCTCCACTTT
TRBJ1-6,.,.,TRBV5-1,CASSLVGGWTLHF,TGCGCCAGCAGCTTGGTCGGGGGGTGGACCCTCCACTTT
TRBJ2-3,once,TRBD1,TRBV7-2,CASSADRGADTQYF,TGTGCCAGCAGCGCGGACAGGGGGGCAGATACGCAGTATTTT
TRBJ2-1,once,TRBD2,TRBV7-2,CASSLAGTSGGPIRYNEQFF,TGTGCCAGCAGCTTAGCTGGGACTAGCGGGGGCCCAATACGATACAATGAGCAGTTCTTC
TRBJ2-1,.,.,TRBV28,CASSVYQRVDNEQFF,TGTGCCAGCAGCGTGTATCAGCGGGTGGACAATGAGCAGTTCTTC
TRBJ2-1,once,.,TRBV6-1,CASTVTYNEQFF,TGTGCCAGCACGGTAACCTACAATGAGCAGTTCTTC
TRBJ2-7,.,.,TRBV30,CAFARQKFSEQYF,TGTGCCTTTGCGAGACAGAAGTTCTCCGAGCAGTACTTC
TRBJ1-3,once,.,TRBV19,CASSIDRGTRNTIYF,TGTGCCAGTAGTATAGATCGAGGTACGAGGAACACCATATATTTT
TRBJ2-7,once,.,TRBV11-2,CASSLRGRDSFYEQYF,TGTGCCAGCAGCCTTCGGGGCAGGGACTCCTTCTACGAGCAGTACTTC
TRBJ2-3,.,TRBD2,TRBV9,CASSVGSGSIDTQYF,TGTGCCAGCAGCGTAGGTAGCGGGAGTATAGATACGCAGTATTTT
TRBJ2-3,.,TRBD1,TRBV27,CASRWDRSTDTQYF,TGTGCCAGCAGGTGGGACAGAAGCACAGATACGCAGTATTTT
TRBJ2-5,.,.,TRBV5-1,CASNRVFGETQYF,TGCGCCAGCAACAGGGTATTTGGAGAGACCCAGTACTTC
TRBJ2-1,.,.,TRBV6-1,CASSEIAYEQFF,TGTGCCAGCAGTGAAATAGCATATGAGCAGTTCTTC
TRBJ2-7,.,TRBD2,TRBV4-2,CASSQDPREARYEQYF,TGTGCCAGCAGCCAAGATCCGCGGGAGGCACGATACGAGCAGTACTTC
TRBJ2-1,.,.,TRBV5-4,CASRIDISSYNEQFF,TGTGCCAGCAGGATCGATATTAGCTCCTACAATGAGCAGTTCTTC
TRBJ1-1,once,.,TRBV13,CASSLVSRLSGKNTEAFF,TGTGCCAGCAGCTTAGTATCCCGTCTGTCAGGAAAGAACACTGAAGCTTTCTTT
TRBJ1-2,.,TRBD1,TRBV10-3,CAISPGQYGYTF,TGTGCCATCAGCCCGGGACAGTATGGCTACACCTTC
TRBJ2-5,.,.,TRBV19,CASNQGPKETQYF,TGTGCCAGTAATCAGGGGCCAAAAGAGACCCAGTACTTC
TRBJ1-2,.,TRBD1,TRBV30,CAWRRGGQGGYGYTF,TGTGCCTGGAGGAGAGGGGGACAGGGGGGCTATGGCTACACCTTC
TRBJ1-6,.,TRBD1,TRBV2,CASRAGTARNSPLHF,TGTGCCAGCAGAGCTGGGACAGCAAGAAATTCACCCCTCCACTTT
TRBJ2-7,.,.,TRBV5-1,CASKPGTLSREQYF,TGCGCCAGCAAGCCCGGGACACTATCGCGCGAGCAGTACTTC
TRBJ2-7,.,TRBD2,TRBV18,CASSPRDSGMDLPLYEQYF,TGTGCCAGCTCACCACGGGATAGCGGGATGGACCTCCCCCTCTACGAGCAGTACTTC
TRBJ1-1,once,TRBD1,TRBV5-1,CASSYGAGTGGTEAFF,TGCGCCAGCAGCTACGGTGCCGGGACAGGGGGCACTGAAGCTTTCTTT
TRBJ2-7,.,TRBD1,TRBV18,CASSLRTGAYEQYF,TGTGCCAGCTCCTTGCGGACAGGGGCCTACGAGCAGTACTTC
TRBJ1-1,.,TRBD1,TRBV6-6,CASSLGQANTEAFF,TGTGCCAGCAGCCTTGGACAGGCGAACACTGAAGCTTTCTTT
TRBJ1-2,.,TRBD1,TRBV28,CASSSGGGHYGYTF,TGTGCCAGCAGCTCAGGGGGCGGCCACTATGGCTACACCTTC
TRBJ2-2,.,.,TRBV5-4,CASSLAGSNTGELFF,TGTGCCAGCAGCTTGGCAGGATCGAACACCGGGGAGCTGTTTTTT
TRBJ1-4,.,TRBD1,TRBV25-1,CASSEWDSGYEKLFF,TGTGCCAGCAGTGAATGGGACAGCGGCTATGAAAAACTGTTTTTT
TRBJ2-3,.,TRBD2,TRBV9,CASSRRGYSGGTDTQYF,TGTGCCAGCAGCCGTCGGGGCTATAGCGGGGGCACAGATACGCAGTATTTT
TRBJ1-4,.,.,TRBV5-8,CASSFGAHEKLFF,TGTGCCAGCAGCTTCGGAGCCCATGAAAAACTGTTTTTT
TRBJ1-5,once,TRBD1,TRBV28,CASRVQGGNQPQHF,TGTGCCAGCAGGGTACAGGGGGGCAATCAGCCCCAGCATTTT
TRBJ2-3,.,TRBD2,TRBV2,CASSHGLAGTDTQYF,TGTGCCAGCAGTCACGGACTAGCAGGGACAGATACGCAGTATTTT
TRBJ2-3,.,TRBD1,TRBV7-9,CASSSKPGQDTDTQYF,TGTGCCAGCAGCTCGAAGCCGGGACAGGACACAGATACGCAGTATTTT
TRBJ2-2,.,TRBD1,TRBV6-6,CASSPAGTERGELFF,TGTGCCAGCAGTCCCGCCGGGACAGAGCGCGGGGAGCTGTTTTTT
TRBJ2-3,.,TRBD2,TRBV7-8,CASSLPGLAGASDTQYF,TGTGCCAGCAGCTTACCGGGACTAGCGGGGGCATCTGATACGCAGTATTTT
TRBJ2-5,.,TRBD2,TRBV25-1,CASSGRTSGGLQETQYF,TGTGCCAGCAGTGGACGGACTAGCGGGGGGTTACAAGAGACCCAGTACTTC